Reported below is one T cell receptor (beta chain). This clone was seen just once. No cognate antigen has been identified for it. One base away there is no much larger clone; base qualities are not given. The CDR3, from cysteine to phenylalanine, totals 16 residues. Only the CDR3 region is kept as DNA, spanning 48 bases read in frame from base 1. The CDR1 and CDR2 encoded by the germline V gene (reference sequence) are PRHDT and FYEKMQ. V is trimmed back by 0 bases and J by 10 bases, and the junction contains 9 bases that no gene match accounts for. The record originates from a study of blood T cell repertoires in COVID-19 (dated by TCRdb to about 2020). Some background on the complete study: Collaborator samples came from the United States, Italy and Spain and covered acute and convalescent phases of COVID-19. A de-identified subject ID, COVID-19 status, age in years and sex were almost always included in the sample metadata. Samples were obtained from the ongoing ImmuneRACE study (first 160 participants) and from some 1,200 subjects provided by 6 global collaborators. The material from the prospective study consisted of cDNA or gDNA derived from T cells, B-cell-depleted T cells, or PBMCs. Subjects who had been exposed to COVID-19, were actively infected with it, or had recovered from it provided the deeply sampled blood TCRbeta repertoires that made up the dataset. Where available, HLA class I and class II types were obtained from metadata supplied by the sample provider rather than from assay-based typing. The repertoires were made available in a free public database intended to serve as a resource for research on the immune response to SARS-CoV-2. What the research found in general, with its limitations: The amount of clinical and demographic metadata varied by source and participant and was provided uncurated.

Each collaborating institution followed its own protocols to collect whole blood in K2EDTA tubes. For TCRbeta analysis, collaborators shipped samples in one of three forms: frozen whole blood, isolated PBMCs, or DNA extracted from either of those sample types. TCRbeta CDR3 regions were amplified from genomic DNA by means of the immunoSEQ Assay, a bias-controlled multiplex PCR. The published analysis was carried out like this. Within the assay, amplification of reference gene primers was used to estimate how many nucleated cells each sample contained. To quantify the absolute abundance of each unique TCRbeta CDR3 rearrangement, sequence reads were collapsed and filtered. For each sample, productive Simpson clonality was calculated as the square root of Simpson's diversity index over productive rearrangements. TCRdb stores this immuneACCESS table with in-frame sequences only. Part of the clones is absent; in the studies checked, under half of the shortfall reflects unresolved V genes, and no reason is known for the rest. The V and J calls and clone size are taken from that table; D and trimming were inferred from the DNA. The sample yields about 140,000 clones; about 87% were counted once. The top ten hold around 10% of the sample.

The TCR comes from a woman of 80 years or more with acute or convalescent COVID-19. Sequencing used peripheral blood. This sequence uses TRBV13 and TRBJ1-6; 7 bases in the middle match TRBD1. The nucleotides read TGTGCCAGCAGCTTAGGGACAGGGACTTTGTACTCACCCCTCCACTTT. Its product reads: CASSLGTGTLYSPLHF.